Below, one TCR beta chain is given with its context. Sequencing used immunoSEQ multiplex PCR; TCRdb keeps in-frame clones, though not all of them. The table includes fewer than 600,000 clones, nearly 90% detected once. The sample is drawn from a study of Ad26.COV2.S vaccination and SARS-CoV-2 variants. The wider study: It was the COV1001 Ad26.COV2.S trial arm that included the donor. Dosing was one shot or two shots 56 days apart.

Trimming shortened V by 6 bases and J by 6 bases, and 13 bases separated the two germline ends. CDR3 size: 13 residues. Germline V gene data show CDR1 as SGHTS and CDR2 as YDEGEE. The treatment was: approximately 18 received Ad26.COV2.S at low or high dose, single or two shots; a few received placebo; per-sample allocation not given. Specimens were obtained on day 63 following the first vaccine or placebo injection. This specimen consisted of peripheral blood, obtained in a trial of Ad26.COV2.S vaccine versus placebo. This chain uses TRBV5-8 with TRBJ1-5; possibly TRBD1 for D (6 bases). The clonotype originates from a person aged 18 to 65 who received the Ad26.COV2.S COVID-19 vaccine or a placebo. The CDR3 DNA reads as TGTGCCAGCATCAGGGGTGGTTTTCAGCCCCAGCATTTT. Translation gives CASIRGGFQPQHF. The whole variable domain, filled in from reference TRBV5-8 and TRBJ1-5, reads EAGVTQSPTHLIKTRGQQATLRCSPISGHTSVYWYQQALGLGLQFLLWYDEGEERNRGNFPPRFSGRQFPNYSSELNVNALELEDSALYLCASIRGGFQPQHFGDGTRLSIL.